This T cell receptor beta chain was retrieved from a study of human T cells and chemical hapten exposure. Many counts were recorded for this clonotype. Its specificity is unknown. Study conclusions and caveats: Sensitization with DPC brought no change to TCRs above 1 in 1000 in frequency.

During construction of the library, unique molecular identifiers were attached to individual cDNA molecules for quantitative, reproducible TCR counting. Per the original data handling: TCR counts had a median of about 100,000 per sample and spanned roughly 23,224 to 690,600. From the RACE reads, TCRdb called clonotypes with MiXCR, one entry per CDR3 protein. The V and J calls were determined by TCRdb, not by the authors. The table lists approximately 34,000 distinct CDR3 sequences, less than 6% of them singletons. This CDR3 region has 16 residues. The ends were cut back, 0 bases at V and 8 bases at J, with 16 bases in the middle. Germline V gives CDR1 LNHDA, CDR2 SQIVND (reference sequence). The time point is: healthy volunteer bleed at 6 weeks. Unfractionated whole blood served as the source for total RNA extraction.

This receptor was obtained from a human donor in good health. Some clones in this sample may be carry-over from other donors' samples. The sequencing sample was made of whole blood. V is TRBV19 and J is TRBJ1-4, with TRBD1 as a possible D gene (6 bases). In DNA, the CDR3 is TGTGCCAGTAGTATAGATCCGGGGGCAACGCAGGAAAAACTGTTTTTT. As protein: CASSIDPGATQEKLFF.